A single sample is the source of the 27 T cell receptor beta chains below, sequenced in a study of vaccination effects on CD4 cells after COVID-19. For these receptors, no antigen is known. Repertoires were generated with immunoSEQ multiplex PCR, while TCRdb's copy carries only in-frame clones and drops some. This repertoire shows about 55,000 clones, roughly 70% found once; its top ten account for 15% to 20%. ViraFEST used viral peptide pools to expand antigen-specific CD4+ T cells before sequencing. Isolating CD4+ T cells followed approximately ten days of culture. Testing of the vaccine recipients showed negative nucleocapsid antibodies and no prior SARS-CoV-2 infection. The sequencing used CD4+ T cells from PBMCs cultured with SARS-CoV-2 spike peptides, collected before COVID-19 vaccination. Receptor source: a human donor who received a COVID-19 vaccine.

V is TRBV6-1 and J is TRBJ2-7; possibly TRBD1 for D (6 bases). The CDR3 sequence is 16 residues long. Germline assignment: CDR1 MNHNS and CDR2 SASEGT. Between the trimmed V and J ends, which lost 1 base and 3 bases, there was a span of 16 bases. CDR3 sequence reads: CASSEGVGQGIYEQYF. CDR3 DNA: TGTGCCAGCAGTGAAGGGGTTGGGCAGGGGATCTACGAGCAGTACTTC.

This sequence joins TRBV5-1 and TRBJ1-1; D not resolved. The CDR3 spans 12 residues. Trimming shortened V by 0 bases and J by 9 bases, and 9 bases separated the two germline ends. CDR1 SGHRS and CDR2 YFSETQ come from the germline V gene. This chain's CDR3 is CASSLVPEQAFF. The CDR3 region has the DNA TGCGCCAGCAGCTTGGTCCCAGAGCAAGCTTTCTTT.

The V gene is TRBV11-3, the J gene TRBJ2-5, with no clear D. V was trimmed by 2 bases and J by 5 bases, leaving 9 bases between them. The CDR3 contains 13 residues. The germline gives CDR1 SGHNT, CDR2 YENEEA. The CDR3 loop reads CASSLTAGETQYF. CDR3 sequence (DNA): TGTGCCAGCAGCTTAACGGCTGGGGAGACCCAGTACTTC.

V and J are TRBV9 and TRBJ2-7; 8 bases line up with TRBD1. The CDR3 length is 15 residues. With V trimmed by 0 bases and J by 2 bases, 4 bases remained unmatched. Looked up from germline, CDR1 is SGDLS and CDR2 is YYNGEE. CDR3 sequence reads: CASSVGDRRTYEQYF. CDR3 bases: TGTGCCAGCAGCGTAGGGGACAGGCGCACCTACGAGCAGTACTTC.

This clone was detected a few times. The V call is TRBV10-3, the J call TRBJ2-2; D unresolved. Per germline, CDR1 ENHRY and CDR2 SYGVKD. There are 14 residues in the CDR3. V was cut by 2 bases and J by 0 bases, with 4 bases left in between. The CDR3 coding sequence is TGTGCCATCAGTGAGGCGGCGAACACCGGGGAGCTGTTTTTT. It is translated as CAISEAANTGELFF.

The chain has TRBV27 and TRBJ2-1; 11 nucleotides align to TRBD2. The germline gives CDR1 MNHEY, CDR2 SMNVEV (reference sequence). This CDR3 spans 15 amino acids. Germline trimming cut 5 bases from V and 4 bases from J; bases unmatched to any gene: 4. CDR3 nucleotides: TGTGCCAGCAGTCACGGGACTAGCGGTTACAATGAGCAGTTCTTC. This codes for CASSHGTSGYNEQFF.

The CDR3 coding sequence is TGTGCCAGCAGCGTAGAGGGACAGTCGTACAATGAGCAGTTCTTC. Protein: CASSVEGQSYNEQFF. The chain combines TRBV9 with TRBJ2-1; 7 bases fit TRBD1. CDR1 and CDR2 from the germline V gene are SGDLS and YYNGEE. There are 15 residues in the CDR3. Trimming removed 0 bases from V and 4 bases from J; junction bases left unmatched: 4. Complete variable domain (other parts from reference TRBV9 and TRBJ2-1): DSGVTQTPKHLITATGQRVTLRCSPRSGDLSVYWYQQSLDQGLQFLIQYYNGEERAKGNILERFSAQQFPDLHSELNLSSLELGDSALYFCASSVEGQSYNEQFFGPGTRLTVL.

The genes are TRBV5-1 and TRBJ2-5, with D uncertain. V was cut by 0 bases and J by 5 bases, with 14 bases left in between. Germline CDR1 reads SGHRS; CDR2 reads YFSETQ. CDR3 size: 15 residues. CDR3 residues: CASSLASGPMETQYF. The DNA for the CDR3 is TGCGCCAGCAGCTTGGCCTCGGGCCCCATGGAGACCCAGTACTTC.

In its sample, this clone was seen once. V usage is TRBV5-6 and J usage is TRBJ1-2; no definite D call. V dropped 0 bases and J dropped 0 bases, with 6 bases sitting between them. Germline assignment: CDR1 SGHDT and CDR2 YYEEEE. The CDR3 spans 14 residues. Here the CDR3 reads CASSLGLSNYGYTF. CDR3 bases: TGTGCCAGCAGCTTGGGACTGTCTAACTATGGCTACACCTTC.

The chain combines TRBV7-2 with TRBJ1-2; a weak D match, TRBD1 (6 bases). This CDR3 spans 15 amino acids. Trimming stripped 5 bases from V and 0 bases from J, with 13 bases between. Germline CDR1 is SGHTA and CDR2 is FQGNSA. The CDR3 nucleotides read TGTGCCAGCAGCCCAGCTGGGGGCACTAACTATGGCTACACCTTC. It codes for CASSPAGGTNYGYTF. Full variable domain (outside the CDR3, taken from reference TRBV7-2 and TRBJ1-2): GAGVSQSPSNKVTEKGKDVELRCDPISGHTALYWYRQSLGQGLEFLIYFQGNSAPDKSGLPSDRFSAERTGGSVSTLTIQRTQQEDSAVYLCASSPAGGTNYGYTFGSGTRLTVV.

Of note for this clone: At one end the junction does not follow the germline gene, possibly because of a read error. This sequence joins TRBV7-7 and TRBJ1-1; no clear D gene. The CDR3 has 13 amino acids. CDR1 and CDR2 from the germline V gene are SSHAT and FNYEAQ (reference sequence). The DNA of the CDR3 is TGTGCTAGCAGCTTAGAGTGGAGTTCTGAAGCTTTCTTT. This sequence encodes CASSLEWSSEAFF.

This chain connects TRBV28 to TRBJ2-3; D is unresolved. Deletions cut 6 bases from V and 4 bases from J, with 20 bases between. The CDR3 covers 16 residues. CDR1 and CDR2 (germline): MDHEN, SYDVKM. CDR3 nucleotides: TGTGCCAGCAGCCCTACCTCGGTAGCTAGGCCAGATACGCAGTATTTT. Its translation: CASSPTSVARPDTQYF.

The rearrangement links TRBV3-1 (or the pseudogene TRBV3-2) to TRBJ1-6; 7 nucleotides line up with TRBD1. The CDR3 totals 20 residues. J lost 5 bases, V lost 0 bases, and 16 bases had no gene match. Germline assignment: CDR1 LGHDT and CDR2 YNNKEL (reference sequence). The CDR3 is CASSQDLIFRTGADNSPLHF. The CDR3 DNA is TGTGCCAGCAGCCAAGATCTCATTTTCCGGACAGGCGCCGATAATTCACCCCTCCACTTT.

The V and J genes are TRBV14 and TRBJ2-1; 16 bases are shared with TRBD2. With V trimmed by 4 bases and J by 6 bases, 9 bases remained unmatched. Germline CDR1 and CDR2: SGHDN and FVKESK. The CDR3 runs 18 residues. The CDR3 DNA reads TGTGCCAGCAGCCCCCCGGGGACTAGCGGGAGGGCCGGCAATGAGCAGTTCTTC. Protein sequence: CASSPPGTSGRAGNEQFF. The variable domain in full, completed from reference TRBV14 and TRBJ2-1, reads EAGVTQFPSHSVIEKGQTVTLRCDPISGHDNLYWYRRVMGKEIKFLLHFVKESKQDESGMPNNRFLAERTGGTYSTLKVQPAELEDSGVYFCASSPPGTSGRAGNEQFFGPGTRLTVL.

This clone has only one observation. CDR3 sequence: CASSLTGGPEAFF. CDR3 DNA: TGTGCCAGCAGCTTGACAGGGGGCCCTGAAGCTTTCTTT. The chain has TRBV11-3 and TRBJ1-1; 10 bases are shared with TRBD1. Germline V lookup: CDR1 SGHNT, CDR2 YENEEA. Trimming at V came to 3 bases and at J to 6 bases, leaving 1 base not matched to a gene. There are 13 residues in the CDR3.

The rearrangement links TRBV5-8 to TRBJ2-7; a weak D match, TRBD1 (6 bases). The germline V gene encodes CDR1 SGHTS and CDR2 YDEGEE. Trimming left V 4 bases short and J 10 bases short, with 12 bases between. The CDR3 has 11 residues. The CDR3 region has the DNA TGTGCCAGCAGCCGACAGGAGCTTCAGTACTTC. Protein product: CASSRQELQYF.

The genes are TRBV10-3 and TRBJ2-2; unclear D gene. V gave up 3 bases and J gave up 4 bases, with 6 bases separating them. The germline gives CDR1 ENHRY, CDR2 SYGVKD. The CDR3 is 13 amino acids. In nucleotides, the CDR3 is TGTGCCATCAGTGACAGAGTCACCGGGGAGCTGTTTTTT. Translation: CAISDRVTGELFF.

This chain connects TRBV11-2 to TRBJ2-7; D perhaps matches TRBD2 (6 bases). Germline V gives CDR1 SGHAT, CDR2 FQNNGV. This CDR3 has 17 amino acids. V was shortened by 4 bases and J by 1 base, with 20 bases between the two germline ends. Here the CDR3 reads CASSSLRREQGSYEQYF. As DNA, the CDR3 is TGTGCCAGCAGCTCTTTGAGACGGGAGCAAGGGTCCTACGAGCAGTACTTC.

The chain uses TRBV25-1 and TRBJ2-5; 8 bases agree with TRBD2. This CDR3 region has 13 residues. In germline, CDR1 is MGHDK, CDR2 SYGVNS. Trimming removed 6 bases from V and 4 bases from J; junction bases left unmatched: 4. The chain's CDR3 is CASRSSGRETQYF. The CDR3 DNA reads as TGTGCCAGCAGATCAAGCGGGAGAGAGACCCAGTACTTC.

The chain has TRBV19 and TRBJ2-7; perhaps TRBD1 as D (5 bases). The CDR3 totals 15 residues. Germline V gene data show CDR1 as LNHDA and CDR2 as SQIVND (reference sequence). The ends were cut back, 1 base at V and 6 bases at J, with 16 bases in the middle. DNA for the CDR3: TGTGCCAGTAGTATAGTTTTCTCAGGGTTCGGCGAGCAGTACTTC. This sequence encodes CASSIVFSGFGEQYF.

J is TRBJ2-1 and V is TRBV5-4; 13 bases align to TRBD2. V shed 4 bases and J 6 bases; nucleotides not matched to a gene: 7. This CDR3 spans 16 amino acids. CDR1 and CDR2 from the germline V gene are SGHNT and YYREEE (reference sequence). The DNA for the CDR3 is TGTGCCAGCAGCCCCGGGACTAGCGGGGCGGCCAATGAGCAGTTCTTC. Amino acid sequence: CASSPGTSGAANEQFF.

This clone has just one count. V gene TRBV19 combines with J gene TRBJ1-5, with 7 bases that match TRBD1. The germline CDR1 and CDR2 sequences are LNHDA and SQIVND (reference sequence). Trimming cost V 5 bases and J 0 bases; bases outside gene matches: 7. This CDR3 region has 16 residues. CDR3 region: CASSSGQTYSNQPQHF. As DNA, the CDR3 is TGTGCCAGTAGTTCGGGACAGACATATAGCAATCAGCCCCAGCATTTT.

In this sample, this clone turned up a few times. The chain carries TRBV4-1 and TRBJ1-5, with D possibly TRBD1 on 6 matching bases. Germline V CDR1 and CDR2: MGHRA, YSYEKL. V dropped 6 bases and J dropped 3 bases, with 18 bases sitting between them. There are 16 residues in the CDR3. The CDR3 coding sequence is TGCGCCAGCAGGCACTCACTGGGGGCTTTCAATCAGCCCCAGCATTTT. Translation: CASRHSLGAFNQPQHF.

The CDR3 coding sequence is TGCAGTGCTCGTACCCCAGGAGCTTTCTTT. This encodes CSARTPGAFF. The chain employs TRBV20-1 and TRBJ1-1, with D unclear. The CDR3 spans 10 residues. The V end lost 5 bases, the J end lost 10 bases, and 11 bases lay between the germline ends. In germline, CDR1 is DFQATT, CDR2 SNEGSKA (reference sequence).

This chain connects TRBV7-9 to TRBJ1-4; D gene unclear. Germline V gene data show CDR1 as SEHNR and CDR2 as FQNEAQ (reference sequence). The CDR3 is made up of 13 amino acids. The germline V and J ends were trimmed by 2 bases and 4 bases, with 5 bases remaining between them. CDR3 coding DNA: TGTGCCAGCAGCTTAAGCTATAATGAAAAACTGTTTTTT. Protein: CASSLSYNEKLFF.

The genes are TRBV29-1 and TRBJ1-1; the D is unclear. Trimming cost V 5 bases and J 7 bases, with 8 bases left between them. Germline values: CDR1 SQVTM, CDR2 ANQGSEA. The CDR3 is 10 residues long. CDR3: CSVLVGEAFF. CDR3 coding DNA: TGCAGCGTTTTGGTCGGTGAAGCTTTCTTT.

The chain carries TRBV7-3 and TRBJ2-5, with 8 bases that match TRBD1. Germline CDR1 is SGHTA and CDR2 is FQGTGA. The CDR3 totals 16 residues. The J segment lost 5 bases and the V segment lost 0 bases, leaving 8 bases of the junction unmatched. CDR3 sequence reads: CASSLTLAGGGETQYF. The CDR3 DNA reads as TGTGCCAGCAGCTTAACTCTGGCAGGGGGCGGTGAGACCCAGTACTTC. The complete variable domain, with remaining parts taken from reference TRBV7-3 and TRBJ2-5, reads GAGVSQTPSNKVTEKGKYVELRCDPISGHTALYWYRQSLGQGPEFLIYFQGTGAADDSGLPNDRFFAVRPEGSVSTLKIQRTERGDSAVYLCASSLTLAGGGETQYFGPGTRLLVL.